The present TCR beta chain was sequenced within a study of blood T cell repertoires in COVID-19. As for the study in general: PBMCs, B-cell-depleted T cells, or T cells provided the cDNA or gDNA that made up the material.

The method was immunoSEQ multiplex PCR; TCRdb's version includes in-frame clones alone and lacks a portion of them. The sample shows 63,000 or so clones, roughly nine tenths of them seen only once. Germline CDR1 SGHTA, CDR2 FQGNSA. The CDR3 is made up of 17 amino acids. Trimming removed 6 bases from V and 7 bases from J; junction bases left unmatched: 19. J is TRBJ2-7 and V is TRBV7-2; 9 positions agree with TRBD2. The receptor was isolated from a man aged 55 to 70 with acute or convalescent COVID-19. The sequencing sample was made of peripheral blood. CDR3 sequence: CASRMYIEPAGGWEQYF. The DNA of the CDR3 is TGTGCCAGCAGAATGTATATCGAACCAGCGGGGGGTTGGGAGCAGTACTTC.